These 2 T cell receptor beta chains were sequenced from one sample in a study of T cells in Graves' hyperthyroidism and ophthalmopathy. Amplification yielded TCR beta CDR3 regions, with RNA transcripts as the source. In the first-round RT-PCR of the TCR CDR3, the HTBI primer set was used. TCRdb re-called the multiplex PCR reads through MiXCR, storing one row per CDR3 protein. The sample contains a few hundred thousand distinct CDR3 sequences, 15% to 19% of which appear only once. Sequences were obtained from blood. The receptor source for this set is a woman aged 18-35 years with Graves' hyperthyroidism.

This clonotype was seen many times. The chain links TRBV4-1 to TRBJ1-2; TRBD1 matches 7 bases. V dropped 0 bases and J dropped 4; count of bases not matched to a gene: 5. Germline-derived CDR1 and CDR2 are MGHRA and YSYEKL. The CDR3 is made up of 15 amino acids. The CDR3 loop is CASSQEDRRIYGYTF. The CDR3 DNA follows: TGCGCCAGCAGCCAAGAGGACAGGCGAATCTATGGCTACACCTTC.

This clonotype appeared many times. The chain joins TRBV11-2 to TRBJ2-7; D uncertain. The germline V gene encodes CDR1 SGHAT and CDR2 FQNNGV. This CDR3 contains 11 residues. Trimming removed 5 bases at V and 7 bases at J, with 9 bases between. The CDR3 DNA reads TGTGCCAGCAGCCTCAAACGGGAGCAGTACTTC. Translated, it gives CASSLKREQYF.